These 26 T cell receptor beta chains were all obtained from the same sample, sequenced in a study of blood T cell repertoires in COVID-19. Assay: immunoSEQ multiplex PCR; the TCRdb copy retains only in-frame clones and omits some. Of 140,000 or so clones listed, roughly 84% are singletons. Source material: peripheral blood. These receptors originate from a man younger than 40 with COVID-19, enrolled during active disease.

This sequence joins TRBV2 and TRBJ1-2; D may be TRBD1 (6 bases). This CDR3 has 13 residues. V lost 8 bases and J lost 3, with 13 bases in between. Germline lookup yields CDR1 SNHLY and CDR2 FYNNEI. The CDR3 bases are TGTGCCAGCGCCCAGGGGAGAGACTATGGCTACACCTTC. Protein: CASAQGRDYGYTF.

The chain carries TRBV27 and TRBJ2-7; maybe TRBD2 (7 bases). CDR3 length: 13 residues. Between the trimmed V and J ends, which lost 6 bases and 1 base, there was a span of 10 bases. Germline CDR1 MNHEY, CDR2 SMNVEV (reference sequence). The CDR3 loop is CASREGGSYEQYF. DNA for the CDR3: TGTGCCAGCAGGGAGGGGGGGTCCTACGAGCAGTACTTC.

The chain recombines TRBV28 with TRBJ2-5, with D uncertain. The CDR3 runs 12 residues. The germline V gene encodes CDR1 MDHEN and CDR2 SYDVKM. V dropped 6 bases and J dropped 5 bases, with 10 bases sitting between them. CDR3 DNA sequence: TGTGCCAGCAGCCAAATGAGGGAGACCCAGTACTTC. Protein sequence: CASSQMRETQYF.

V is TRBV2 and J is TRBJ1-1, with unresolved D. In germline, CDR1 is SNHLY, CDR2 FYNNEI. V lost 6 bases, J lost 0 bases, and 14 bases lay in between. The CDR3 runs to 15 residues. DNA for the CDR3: TGTGCCAGCAGGCTATTAGAGAGTATGAACACTGAAGCTTTCTTT. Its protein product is CASRLLESMNTEAFF.

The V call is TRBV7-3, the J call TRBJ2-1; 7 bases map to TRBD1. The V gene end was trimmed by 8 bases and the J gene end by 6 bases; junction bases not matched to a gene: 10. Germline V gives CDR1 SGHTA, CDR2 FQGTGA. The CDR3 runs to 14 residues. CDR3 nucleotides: TGTGCCAGCGGATCCGACAGGGACCCCAATGAGCAGTTCTTC. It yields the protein CASGSDRDPNEQFF.

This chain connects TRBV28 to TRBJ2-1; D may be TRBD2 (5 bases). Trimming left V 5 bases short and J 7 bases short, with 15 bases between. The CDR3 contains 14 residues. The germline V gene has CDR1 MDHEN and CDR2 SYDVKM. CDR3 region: CASSPQGGFNEQFF. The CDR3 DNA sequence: TGTGCCAGCAGTCCACAAGGAGGTTTTAATGAGCAGTTCTTC. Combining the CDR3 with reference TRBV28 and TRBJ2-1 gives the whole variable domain DVKVTQSSRYLVKRTGEKVFLECVQDMDHENMFWYRQDPGLGLRLIYFSYDVKMKEKGDIPEGYSVSREKKERFSLILESASTNQTSMYLCASSPQGGFNEQFFGPGTRLTVL.

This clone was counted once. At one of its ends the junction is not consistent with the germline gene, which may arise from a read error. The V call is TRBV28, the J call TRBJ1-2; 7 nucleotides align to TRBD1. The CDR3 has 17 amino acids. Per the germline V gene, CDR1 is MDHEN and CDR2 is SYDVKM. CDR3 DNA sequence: TGTGCCAGCAGTTCCCCCTCCCCGACAGGGAGTTATTGGGGCTACACCTTT. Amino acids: CASSSPSPTGSYWGYTF.

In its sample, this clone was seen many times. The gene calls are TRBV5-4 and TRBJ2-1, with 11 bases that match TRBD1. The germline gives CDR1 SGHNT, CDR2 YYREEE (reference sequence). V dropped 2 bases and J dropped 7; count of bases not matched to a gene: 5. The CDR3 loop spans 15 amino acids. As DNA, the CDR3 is TGTGCCAGCAGCTTTTACCGGGACAGGGGGAATGAGCAGTTCTTC. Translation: CASSFYRDRGNEQFF.

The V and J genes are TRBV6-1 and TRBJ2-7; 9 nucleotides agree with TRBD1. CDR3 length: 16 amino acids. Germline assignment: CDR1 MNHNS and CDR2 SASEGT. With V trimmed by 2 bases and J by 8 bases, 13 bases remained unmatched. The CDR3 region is CASSEWGFPGQGQQYF. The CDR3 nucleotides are TGTGCCAGCAGTGAATGGGGCTTCCCGGGACAGGGCCAGCAGTACTTC.

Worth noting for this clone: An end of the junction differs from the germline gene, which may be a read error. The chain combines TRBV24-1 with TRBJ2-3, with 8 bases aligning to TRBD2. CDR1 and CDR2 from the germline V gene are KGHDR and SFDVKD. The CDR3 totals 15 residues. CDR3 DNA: TGTGCCACCGGTGAAGCGGGAGATGTGACAGATACGCAGTATTTT. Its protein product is CATGEAGDVTDTQYF.

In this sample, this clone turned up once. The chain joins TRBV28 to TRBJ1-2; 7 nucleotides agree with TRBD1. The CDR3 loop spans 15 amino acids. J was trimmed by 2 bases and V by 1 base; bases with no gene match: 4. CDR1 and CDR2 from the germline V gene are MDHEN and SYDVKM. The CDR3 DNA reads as TGTGCCAGCAGTTTATCGGACAGGTGGAACTATGGCTACACCTTC. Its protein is CASSLSDRWNYGYTF.

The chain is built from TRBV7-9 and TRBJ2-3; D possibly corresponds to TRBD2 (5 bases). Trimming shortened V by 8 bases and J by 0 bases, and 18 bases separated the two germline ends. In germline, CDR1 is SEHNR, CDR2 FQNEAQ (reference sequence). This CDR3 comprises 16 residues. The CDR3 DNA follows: TGTGCCAGCCCCGCGGAGGATCTCCCGAGCACAGATACGCAGTATTTT. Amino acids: CASPAEDLPSTDTQYF. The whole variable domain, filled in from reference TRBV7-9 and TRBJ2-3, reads DTGVSQNPRHKITKRGQNVTFRCDPISEHNRLYWYRQTLGQGPEFLTYFQNEAQLEKSRLLSDRFSAERPKGSFSTLEIQRTEQGDSAMYLCASPAEDLPSTDTQYFGPGTRLTVL.

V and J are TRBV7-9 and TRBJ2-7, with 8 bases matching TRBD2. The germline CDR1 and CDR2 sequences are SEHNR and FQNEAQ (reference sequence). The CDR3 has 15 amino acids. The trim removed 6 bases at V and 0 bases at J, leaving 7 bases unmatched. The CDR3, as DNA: TGTGCCAGCAGTTCCCAGCGGGAGAGCTCCTACGAGCAGTACTTC. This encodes CASSSQRESSYEQYF.

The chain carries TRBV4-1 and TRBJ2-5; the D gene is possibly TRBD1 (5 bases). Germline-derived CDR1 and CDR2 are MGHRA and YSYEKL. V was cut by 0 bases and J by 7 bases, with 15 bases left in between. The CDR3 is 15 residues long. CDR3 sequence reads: CASSQDRTRAGTQYF. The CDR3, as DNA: TGCGCCAGCAGCCAAGATCGAACCAGGGCCGGGACCCAGTACTTC.

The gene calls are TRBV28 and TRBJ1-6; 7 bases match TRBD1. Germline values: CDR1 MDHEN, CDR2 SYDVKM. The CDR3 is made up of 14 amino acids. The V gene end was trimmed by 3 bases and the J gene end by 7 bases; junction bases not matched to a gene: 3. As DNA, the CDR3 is TGTGCCAGCAGTTTGACAGGGAGAAATTCACCCCTCCACTTT. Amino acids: CASSLTGRNSPLHF.

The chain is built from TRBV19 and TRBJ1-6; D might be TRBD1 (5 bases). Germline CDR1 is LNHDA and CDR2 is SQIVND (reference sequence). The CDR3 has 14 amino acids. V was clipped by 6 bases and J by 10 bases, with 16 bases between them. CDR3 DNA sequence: TGTGCCAGTAGGAATCAGGGATTCCAATCACCCCTCCACTTT. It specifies CASRNQGFQSPLHF.

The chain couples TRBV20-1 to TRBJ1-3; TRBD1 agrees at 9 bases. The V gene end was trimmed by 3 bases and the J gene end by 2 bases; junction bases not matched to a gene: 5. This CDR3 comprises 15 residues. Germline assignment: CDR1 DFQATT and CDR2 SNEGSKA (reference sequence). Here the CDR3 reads CSASSGTGTGNTIYF. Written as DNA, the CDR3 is TGCAGTGCTAGTAGTGGGACAGGGACTGGAAACACCATATATTTT.

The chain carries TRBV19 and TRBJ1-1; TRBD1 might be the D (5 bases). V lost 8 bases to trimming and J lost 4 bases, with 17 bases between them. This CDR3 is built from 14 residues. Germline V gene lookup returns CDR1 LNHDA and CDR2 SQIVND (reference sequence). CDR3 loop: CASGGFGGTTEAFF. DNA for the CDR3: TGTGCCAGTGGGGGGTTCGGGGGGACCACTGAAGCTTTCTTT. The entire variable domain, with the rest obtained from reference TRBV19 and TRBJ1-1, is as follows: DGGITQSPKYLFRKEGQNVTLSCEQNLNHDAMYWYRQDPGQGLRLIYYSQIVNDFQKGDIAEGYSVSREKKESFPLTVTSAQKNPTAFYLCASGGFGGTTEAFFGQGTRLTVV.

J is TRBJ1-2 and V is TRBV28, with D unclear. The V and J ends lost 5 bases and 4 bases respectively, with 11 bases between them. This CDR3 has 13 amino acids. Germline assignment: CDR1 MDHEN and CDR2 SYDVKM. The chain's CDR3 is CASSPAAAYGYTF. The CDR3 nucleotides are TGTGCCAGCAGTCCGGCCGCGGCCTATGGCTACACCTTC.

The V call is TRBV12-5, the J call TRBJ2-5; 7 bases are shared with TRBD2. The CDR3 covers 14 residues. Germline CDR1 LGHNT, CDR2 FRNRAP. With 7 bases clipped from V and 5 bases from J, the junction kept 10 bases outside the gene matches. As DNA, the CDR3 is TGTGCTAGTGCTCCTAGCGGAGGGAGGGAGACCCAGTACTTC. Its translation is CASAPSGGRETQYF.

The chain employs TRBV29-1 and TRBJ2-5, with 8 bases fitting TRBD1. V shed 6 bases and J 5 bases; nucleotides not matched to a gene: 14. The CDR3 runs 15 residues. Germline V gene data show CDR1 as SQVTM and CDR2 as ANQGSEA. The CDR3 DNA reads TGCAGCGTACCCCTTCGCAGGGGGCTCGGCGAGACCCAGTACTTC. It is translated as CSVPLRRGLGETQYF.

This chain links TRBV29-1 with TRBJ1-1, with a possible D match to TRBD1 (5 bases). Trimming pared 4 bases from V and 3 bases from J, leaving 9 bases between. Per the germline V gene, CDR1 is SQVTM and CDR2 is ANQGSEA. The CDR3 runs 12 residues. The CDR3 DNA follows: TGCAGCGTTGTCAGGGAGGACACTGAAGCTTTCTTT. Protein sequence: CSVVREDTEAFF.

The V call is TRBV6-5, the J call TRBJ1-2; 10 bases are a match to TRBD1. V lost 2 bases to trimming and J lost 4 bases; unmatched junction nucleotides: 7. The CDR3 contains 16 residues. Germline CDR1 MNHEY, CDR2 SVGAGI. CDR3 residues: CASSYAGTGVGYGYTF. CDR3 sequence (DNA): TGTGCCAGCAGTTACGCCGGGACAGGGGTAGGCTATGGCTACACCTTC.

CDR3 sequence: CASSGLAGGRNEQFF. The CDR3 region has the DNA TGTGCCAGCAGCGGACTAGCGGGAGGTCGGAATGAGCAGTTCTTC. The chain is built from TRBV7-9 and TRBJ2-1; TRBD2 aligns across 14 bases. This CDR3 has 15 residues. V shed 5 bases and J 7 bases; nucleotides not matched to a gene: 4. The germline V gene has CDR1 SEHNR and CDR2 FQNEAQ (reference sequence). Based on the CDR3 plus reference TRBV7-9 and TRBJ2-1, the full variable domain is DTGVSQNPRHKITKRGQNVTFRCDPISEHNRLYWYRQTLGQGPEFLTYFQNEAQLEKSRLLSDRFSAERPKGSFSTLEIQRTEQGDSAMYLCASSGLAGGRNEQFFGPGTRLTVL.

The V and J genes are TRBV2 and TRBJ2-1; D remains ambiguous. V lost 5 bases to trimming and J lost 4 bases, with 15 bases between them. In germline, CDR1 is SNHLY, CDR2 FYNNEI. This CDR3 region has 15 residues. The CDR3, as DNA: TGTGCCAGCAGTCAATCGTCGGTGCCGTACAATGAGCAGTTCTTC. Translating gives CASSQSSVPYNEQFF.

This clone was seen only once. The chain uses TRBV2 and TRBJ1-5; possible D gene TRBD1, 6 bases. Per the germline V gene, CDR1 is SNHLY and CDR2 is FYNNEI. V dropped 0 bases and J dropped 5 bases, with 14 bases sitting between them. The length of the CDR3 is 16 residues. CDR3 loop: CASSEAVGGDYQPQHF. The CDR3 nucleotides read TGTGCCAGCAGTGAAGCTGTAGGGGGTGATTATCAGCCCCAGCATTTT.